This TCR beta chain was captured by sequencing in a study of shared clonotypes between healthy human individuals. Overall study: Serving as donors were two women and three men, whose ages spanned 18 to 49.

The donors were adults (healthy and HIV-negative) with no recent acute infections or vaccinations. Produced via immunoSEQ multiplex PCR; TCRdb's table is partial and in-frame only. The table lists around 2,000,000 clones, roughly 94% of them singletons. Trimming took off 4 bases at V and 7 bases at J, with 8 bases between the two ends. The germline CDR1 and CDR2 sequences are SEHNR and FQNEAQ (reference sequence). The CDR3 length is 12 residues. The sequencing input was naive CD4+ T cells sorted from blood. Stated subset: CD45RA+ positively selected. This sequence originates from a man between 18 and 29 years old in good health. The chain carries TRBV7-9 and TRBJ2-1, with D hard to call. CDR3 sequence: CASSYAWNEQFF. Here the CDR3 DNA reads TGTGCCAGCAGCTATGCATGGAATGAGCAGTTCTTC.